This entry describes one TCR beta chain. The data derive from a study of blood T cell repertoires in COVID-19. Study details: The cDNA or gDNA used as material had been derived from T cells, B-cell-depleted T cells, or PBMCs.

V was shortened by 1 base and J by 9 bases, with 7 bases between the two germline ends. The CDR3 has 12 residues. In germline, CDR1 is MNHEY, CDR2 SVGEGT. Here immunoSEQ multiplex PCR was the method, and the copy in TCRdb shows in-frame clones only, minus some. The table lists about 280,000 clones, over 80% of them singletons, with over 3.5% in the top ten. The rearrangement joins TRBV6-2 or TRBV6-3 to TRBJ2-1; D is undetermined. Material: PBMCs or T cells enriched from blood (not recorded which). The TCR originated in a woman aged 30 to 39 with acute COVID-19. The CDR3 DNA follows: TGTGCCAGCAGTTACTTGAGAGGTGAGCAGTTCTTC. Translation: CASSYLRGEQFF.